The subject of this entry is one T cell receptor beta chain. No antigen is known for it. This entry belongs to a study of CD8 T cells in ankylosing spondylitis. Study-wide results and caveats: Matched ankylosing spondylitis synovial fluid reportedly contained a significantly enriched population of disease-linked clones.

TCRdb re-derived calls from the 5' RACE reads in MiXCR, one entry per CDR3 protein. Here the sample spans 300,000 to 350,000 distinct CDR3 sequences, 11% being singletons. The germline V and J ends were trimmed by 3 bases and 4 bases, with 19 bases remaining between them. CDR3 length: 16 residues. CDR1 and CDR2 from the germline V gene are MDHEN and SYDVKM. The source material was blood, either unsorted or a sorted T cell fraction (not recorded which). V usage is TRBV28 and J usage is TRBJ2-7; D is possibly TRBD1 or TRBD2 (5 bases each). The receptor was derived from a female donor with ankylosing spondylitis or in good health (not recorded which). The CDR3 DNA reads as TGTGCCAGCAGTTTGGTGTCCGGGACGGTCTCTTACGAGCAGTACTTC. The encoded protein is CASSLVSGTVSYEQYF.